The 6 T cell receptor beta chains in this list originate from one sample, sequenced in a study of cytomegalovirus exposure and HLA in healthy donors. TCRdb's copy holds only in-frame clones and misses some; the assay was immunoSEQ multiplex PCR. The sample carries 100,000 to 120,000 clones, around 87% recorded once. Material: PBMCs. The receptors were sampled from a woman in her thirties in good health and CMV-seropositive.

V gene TRBV5-6 combines with J gene TRBJ1-2, with 7 bases lining up with TRBD1. With V trimmed by 4 bases and J by 4 bases, 7 bases remained unmatched. The CDR3 totals 14 residues. CDR1 is SGHDT, CDR2 YYEEEE, per germline. The CDR3 reads CASSNIGQAYGYTF. In nucleotides, the CDR3 is TGTGCCAGCAGCAACATCGGACAGGCCTATGGCTACACCTTC.

The chain carries TRBV7-2 and TRBJ1-2, with D unclear. This CDR3 has 15 amino acids. V was pared by 5 bases and J by 2 bases, with 15 bases between. Germline-derived CDR1 and CDR2 are SGHTA and FQGNSA. The CDR3 DNA sequence: TGTGCCAGCAGCCCCAGGAGAGGGCTGAACTATGGCTACACCTTC. Its protein product is CASSPRRGLNYGYTF.

This clone was detected once. The chain carries TRBV15 and TRBJ1-2, with TRBD1 matching 8 bases. This CDR3 is built from 15 residues. V dropped 0 bases and J dropped 4; count of bases not matched to a gene: 4. The germline V gene has CDR1 LNHNV and CDR2 YYDKDF (reference sequence). CDR3 DNA: TGTGCCACCAGCAGAGACGGACAGGGTAGCTATGGCTACACCTTC. Residues: CATSRDGQGSYGYTF.

This rearrangement joins TRBV7-8 to TRBJ1-5, with a possible D match to TRBD1 (6 bases). Trimming stripped 1 base from V and 4 bases from J, with 14 bases between. The germline gives CDR1 SGHVS, CDR2 FQNEAQ. The CDR3 contains 16 residues. The CDR3 reads CASSLGTLTGNQPQHF. Here the CDR3 DNA reads TGTGCCAGCAGCTTAGGGACCCTGACAGGAAATCAGCCCCAGCATTTT.

Concerning this clone itself: Other DNA sequences in this specimen translate into the identical CDR3. The CDR3 loop is CASSIRGGNTEAFF. Here the CDR3 DNA reads TGTGCCAGTAGTATTAGGGGGGGGAACACTGAAGCTTTCTTT. The chain couples TRBV19 to TRBJ1-1; D may be TRBD1 (6 bases). The CDR3 is 14 residues long. CDR1 and CDR2 from the germline V gene are LNHDA and SQIVND (reference sequence). Trimming cost V 3 bases and J 1 base, with 9 bases left between them.

The chain uses TRBV2 and TRBJ1-1; 7 bases match TRBD1. V lost 3 bases and J lost 5; bases outside the gene matches: 12. The CDR3 has 16 residues. Germline loops: CDR1 SNHLY, CDR2 FYNNEI. The CDR3 nucleotides are TGTGCCAGCAGTGATCTGGGACAGCGAAAAAGTACTGAAGCTTTCTTT. Its protein product is CASSDLGQRKSTEAFF.